This is a list of T cell receptor beta chains from one sample in a study of OX40 agonist ivuxolimab in advanced cancers. Only in-frame clones appear in the TCRdb table, and some are missing; sequencing was by immunoSEQ multiplex PCR. In the table there are approximately 60,000 clones, more than 80% of which are singletons. The source material was CD4+ or CD8+ T cells sorted from blood, sampled in a trial of the OX40 agonist ivuxolimab. Receptors were obtained from an adult with an advanced solid tumor such as melanoma, head and neck, liver or kidney cancer. CDR3s include the opening cysteine and the closing phenylalanine or tryptophan. The D gene is left open where the match is weak. Rows give clone size only sometimes, using once, few, many, or a class for an expanded clone.

abundance: .; v_gene: TRBV7-6; j_gene: TRBJ1-3; d_gene: .; CDR3nt: TGTGCCAGCAGCCCAAGGACGGGCTCTGGAAACACCATATATTTT; CDR3aa: CASSPRTGSGNTIYF
abundance: .; v_gene: TRBV2; j_gene: TRBJ2-1; d_gene: TRBD1; CDR3nt: TGTGCCAGCAGTGAAAGGACAGGGTTTATCAGCAATGAGCAGTTCTTC; CDR3aa: CASSERTGFISNEQFF
abundance: .; v_gene: TRBV12-5; j_gene: TRBJ2-5; d_gene: TRBD1; CDR3nt: TGTGCTAGTGGTTCCCCCGGGACAGGGACTCAAGAGACCCAGTACTTC; CDR3aa: CASGSPGTGTQETQYF
abundance: .; v_gene: TRBV9; j_gene: TRBJ2-3; d_gene: .; CDR3nt: TGTGCCAGCAGCGATACGGGCGCAGGACCAGATACGCAGTATTTT; CDR3aa: CASSDTGAGPDTQYF
abundance: .; v_gene: TRBV12-5; j_gene: TRBJ2-1; d_gene: .; CDR3nt: TGTGCTAGTGGTTTGGTAGCGGGCGGGGTCGTCTACAATGAGCAGTTCTTC; CDR3aa: CASGLVAGGVVYNEQFF
abundance: .; v_gene: TRBV9; j_gene: TRBJ2-5; d_gene: .; CDR3nt: TGTGCCAGCAGCCCACGGGACACATACCAAGAGACCCAGTACTTC; CDR3aa: CASSPRDTYQETQYF
abundance: .; v_gene: TRBV5-5; j_gene: TRBJ1-2; d_gene: TRBD1; CDR3nt: TGTGCCAGCAGCGTCGACAGGGGGCTCGGCTACACCTTC; CDR3aa: CASSVDRGLGYTF
abundance: .; v_gene: TRBV28; j_gene: TRBJ1-5; d_gene: .; CDR3nt: TGTGCCAGCAGACCTAACATGATAGATCAGCCCCAGCATTTT; CDR3aa: CASRPNMIDQPQHF
abundance: .; v_gene: TRBV5-4; j_gene: TRBJ2-7; d_gene: .; CDR3nt: TGTGCCAGCAGCTTGTACGGGGCGAGCTCCTACGAGCAGTACTTC; CDR3aa: CASSLYGASSYEQYF
abundance: .; v_gene: TRBV5-6; j_gene: TRBJ2-3; d_gene: TRBD2; CDR3nt: TGTGCCAGCAGCTTGGCCCACGGGACTAGCGGTACGGATACGCAGTATTTT; CDR3aa: CASSLAHGTSGTDTQYF
abundance: .; v_gene: TRBV6-1; j_gene: TRBJ2-3; d_gene: TRBD1; CDR3nt: TGTGCCAGCAGCCGGGACAGGGCTTTGGATACGCAGTATTTT; CDR3aa: CASSRDRALDTQYF
abundance: few; v_gene: TRBV5-6; j_gene: TRBJ1-6; d_gene: .; CDR3nt: TGTGCCAGCAGCCGACGGACGGAAAATTCACCCCTCCACTTT; CDR3aa: CASSRRTENSPLHF
abundance: .; v_gene: TRBV4-2; j_gene: TRBJ2-7; d_gene: .; CDR3nt: TGTGCCAGCAGCCGGGCGGGACGAGGCTCCTACGAGCAGTACTTC; CDR3aa: CASSRAGRGSYEQYF
abundance: .; v_gene: TRBV27; j_gene: TRBJ2-5; d_gene: TRBD2; CDR3nt: TGTGCCAGCAGGATTCGGGCTAGCGGGAGTGAGACCCAGTACTTC; CDR3aa: CASRIRASGSETQYF
abundance: .; v_gene: TRBV15; j_gene: TRBJ1-1; d_gene: .; CDR3nt: TGTGCCACCAGTCCCGGGCCCGGGTTGGAAAACACTGAAGCTTTCTTT; CDR3aa: CATSPGPGLENTEAFF
abundance: .; v_gene: TRBV2; j_gene: TRBJ2-5; d_gene: .; CDR3nt: TGTGCCAGCTCGCTAGAGACCCAGTACTTC; CDR3aa: CASSLETQYF
abundance: .; v_gene: TRBV4-3; j_gene: TRBJ1-3; d_gene: .; CDR3nt: TGCGCCAGCAGCCAAGGAACGGAGGTCGGAAACACCATATATTTT; CDR3aa: CASSQGTEVGNTIYF
abundance: .; v_gene: TRBV18; j_gene: TRBJ1-1; d_gene: .; CDR3nt: TGTGCCAGCTCACCAGGGGGGGATACTGAAGCTTTCTTT; CDR3aa: CASSPGGDTEAFF
abundance: .; v_gene: TRBV4-2; j_gene: TRBJ2-7; d_gene: TRBD1; CDR3nt: TGTGCCAGCAGCCAAGTTGGGACAGAGTACGAGCAGTACTTC; CDR3aa: CASSQVGTEYEQYF
abundance: .; v_gene: TRBV5-1; j_gene: TRBJ2-3; d_gene: TRBD2; CDR3nt: TGCGCCAGCAGCTTGGCTACGACTAGCGGAGCGGACACAGATACGCAGTATTTT; CDR3aa: CASSLATTSGADTDTQYF
abundance: .; v_gene: TRBV4-3; j_gene: TRBJ2-1; d_gene: TRBD2; CDR3nt: TGCGCCAGCAGCAAGAGGGACTACGGCTACAATGAGCAGTTCTTC; CDR3aa: CASSKRDYGYNEQFF
abundance: many; v_gene: TRBV4-2; j_gene: TRBJ2-7; d_gene: .; CDR3nt: TGTGCCAGCAGCCAAGAAAATTCCTACGAGCAGTACTTC; CDR3aa: CASSQENSYEQYF
abundance: once; v_gene: TRBV10-3; j_gene: TRBJ1-4; d_gene: TRBD1; CDR3nt: TGTGCCATCAGCGGGACAGGGGGCTTTGAAAAACTGTTTTTT; CDR3aa: CAISGTGGFEKLFF
abundance: .; v_gene: TRBV6-5; j_gene: TRBJ2-1; d_gene: TRBD2; CDR3nt: TGTGCCAGCAGTTACTGGGGCGGGAGTAACCATGAGCAGTTCTTC; CDR3aa: CASSYWGGSNHEQFF
abundance: few; v_gene: TRBV6-1; j_gene: TRBJ1-1; d_gene: .; CDR3nt: TGTGCCAGCAGTGAATGGATGTCTGAAGCTTTCTTT; CDR3aa: CASSEWMSEAFF
abundance: once; v_gene: TRBV10-3; j_gene: TRBJ1-5; d_gene: .; CDR3nt: TGTGCCATACCAGAAACCTATAGCAATCAGCCCCAGCATTTT; CDR3aa: CAIPETYSNQPQHF
abundance: .; v_gene: TRBV5-1; j_gene: TRBJ1-6; d_gene: .; CDR3nt: TGCGCCAGCAGCTTGAGTCAGGGAGGTAATTCACCCCTCCACTTT; CDR3aa: CASSLSQGGNSPLHF
abundance: .; v_gene: TRBV11-2; j_gene: TRBJ2-2; d_gene: .; CDR3nt: TGTGCCAGCAGCTTAGATTCAGGGGGGATCGGGGAGCTGTTTTTT; CDR3aa: CASSLDSGGIGELFF
abundance: .; v_gene: TRBV7-3; j_gene: TRBJ2-3; d_gene: .; CDR3nt: TGTGCCAGCAGCACGGAACCTACAGATACGCAGTATTTT; CDR3aa: CASSTEPTDTQYF
abundance: once; v_gene: TRBV5-6; j_gene: TRBJ2-5; d_gene: .; CDR3nt: TGTGCCAGCAGCTTGGTGGGCGAGACCCAGTACTTC; CDR3aa: CASSLVGETQYF